A single sample is the source of the 29 T cell receptor beta chains below, sequenced in a study of OX40 agonist ivuxolimab in advanced cancers. Profiling relied on immunoSEQ multiplex PCR, and the TCRdb table lists in-frame clones only, not all of them. This table holds more than 25,000 clones, 65% to 75% found once. This material consisted of CD4+ or CD8+ T cells sorted from blood, taken in a trial of the OX40 agonist ivuxolimab. All receptors come from an adult with an advanced solid tumor such as melanoma, head and neck, liver or kidney cancer.

This clone occurred a few times. The V gene is TRBV19, the J gene TRBJ2-1; 8 nucleotides line up with TRBD2. This CDR3 is 13 amino acids long. Germline trimming cut 6 bases from V and 10 bases from J; bases unmatched to any gene: 8. Per germline, CDR1 LNHDA and CDR2 SQIVND (reference sequence). The CDR3 DNA reads TGTGCCAGTAGGGCAAGCGGGGGCGGCGAGCAGTTCTTC. It encodes CASRASGGGEQFF.

This clone is a singleton in its sample. J is TRBJ1-2 and V is TRBV10-2; possibly TRBD1 for D (6 bases). The CDR3 runs 14 residues. Looked up from germline, CDR1 is WSHSY and CDR2 is SAAADI. V was pared by 2 bases and J by 4 bases, with 11 bases between. The DNA for the CDR3 is TGCGCCAGCAGTGAGGGGAGGGGGACCTATGGCTACACCTTC. Protein: CASSEGRGTYGYTF.

The chain carries TRBV5-1 and TRBJ1-6; D might be TRBD1 (6 bases). CDR1 SGHRS and CDR2 YFSETQ come from the germline V gene. CDR3 length: 16 amino acids. V was cut by 4 bases and J by 2 bases, with 13 bases left in between. The CDR3 is CASSEQGVTYNSPLHF. In DNA form, the CDR3 reads TGCGCCAGCAGCGAACAGGGTGTAACCTATAATTCACCCCTCCACTTT.

The V gene is TRBV29-1, the J gene TRBJ1-3; D might be TRBD1 (5 bases). The CDR3 has 18 amino acids. In germline, CDR1 is SQVTM, CDR2 ANQGSEA. Between the trimmed V and J ends, which lost 5 bases and 3 bases, there was a span of 26 bases. The CDR3 here is CSVPPPCAGTECGNTIYF. The CDR3 DNA follows: TGCAGCGTTCCTCCACCGTGCGCCGGGACCGAGTGTGGAAACACCATATATTTT.

This sequence joins TRBV6-6 and TRBJ2-1; no clear D. Trimming shortened V by 7 bases and J by 7 bases, and 11 bases separated the two germline ends. The germline gives CDR1 MNHNY, CDR2 SVGAGI (reference sequence). The CDR3 totals 12 residues. CDR3 DNA: TGTGCCAGCACTATTTCCCGTAATGAGCAGTTCTTC. Translating it yields CASTISRNEQFF.

On this clone itself: The sample contains more than one DNA sequence encoding this CDR3. The gene calls are TRBV5-4 and TRBJ2-5; D possibly uses TRBD1 or TRBD2 (5 bases each). CDR3 length: 16 amino acids. V lost 0 bases, J lost 5 bases, and 17 bases lay in between. The V gene's germline CDR1 is SGHNT and CDR2 YYREEE (reference sequence). CDR3 bases: TGTGCCAGCAGCTTGGATTCGTTATGGGGGATCGAGACCCAGTACTTC. Encoded protein: CASSLDSLWGIETQYF.

This clone was seen just once. The chain couples TRBV5-1 to TRBJ2-6, with 11 bases that match TRBD2. Germline V CDR1 and CDR2: SGHRS, YFSETQ. The CDR3 runs 17 residues. V gave up 4 bases and J gave up 0 bases; unmatched junction bases: 3. CDR3 protein: CASSPSGGNSGANVLTF. CDR3 bases: TGCGCCAGCAGCCCTAGCGGGGGGAACTCTGGGGCCAACGTCCTGACTTTC.

The chain has TRBV30 and TRBJ2-6; TRBD2 matches at 12 bases. The ends lost 3 bases at V and 1 base at J; junction bases unmatched: 4. Germline V CDR1 and CDR2: GTSNPN, SVGIG (reference sequence). The CDR3 consists of 17 residues. The CDR3 here is CAWRLTSGRSGANVLTF. CDR3 coding DNA: TGTGCCTGGAGGCTTACTAGCGGGAGGTCTGGGGCCAACGTCCTGACTTTC. The entire variable domain, with the rest obtained from reference TRBV30 and TRBJ2-6, is as follows: SQTIHQWPATLVQPVGSPLSLECTVEGTSNPNLYWYRQAAGRGLQLLFYSVGIGQISSEVPQNLSASRPQDRQFILSSKKLLLSDSGFYLCAWRLTSGRSGANVLTFGAGSRLTVL.

The rearrangement joins TRBV28 to TRBJ1-1; D not resolved. Deletions cut 6 bases from V and 1 base from J, with 12 bases between. Germline V gives CDR1 MDHEN, CDR2 SYDVKM. This CDR3 has 14 amino acids. The CDR3 reads CASSRRSGNTEAFF. CDR3 DNA sequence: TGTGCCAGCAGCCGACGGTCGGGGAACACTGAAGCTTTCTTT.

This chain connects TRBV11-2 to TRBJ2-1, with D perhaps matching TRBD2 (5 bases). V was pared by 1 base and J by 4 bases, with 5 bases between. This CDR3 has 13 amino acids. CDR1 SGHAT and CDR2 FQNNGV come from the germline V gene. In nucleotides, the CDR3 is TGTGCCAGCAGCTTAGGACTATACAATGAGCAGTTCTTC. This codes for CASSLGLYNEQFF.

Concerning this clone itself: The sample has other DNA sequences that encode this CDR3 too. The genes are TRBV18 and TRBJ2-5; D call uncertain. Between the trimmed V and J ends, which lost 2 bases and 5 bases, there was a span of 3 bases. The CDR3 consists of 11 residues. CDR1 and CDR2 from the germline V gene are KGHSH and LQKENI. The CDR3, as DNA: TGTGCCAGCTCACCAGAGGAGACCCAGTACTTC. This gives the protein CASSPEETQYF.

As concerns this clone: Different DNA sequences within this sample yield the same CDR3. The rearrangement uses TRBV18 and TRBJ2-5; D is possibly TRBD1 (5 bases). V was shortened by 3 bases and J by 3 bases, with 5 bases between the two germline ends. This CDR3 contains 12 residues. Germline V gene data show CDR1 as KGHSH and CDR2 as LQKENI. The CDR3 loop reads CASSPREETQYF. The CDR3 DNA reads as TGTGCCAGCTCACCCAGGGAAGAGACCCAGTACTTC.

The chain carries TRBV2 and TRBJ1-5, with D unclear. V shed 1 base and J shed 6 bases, with 4 bases lying between them. The CDR3 covers 12 residues. Germline CDR1 and CDR2: SNHLY and FYNNEI. CDR3 in amino acids: CASSEGPQPQHF. As DNA, the CDR3 is TGTGCCAGCAGTGAAGGTCCTCAGCCCCAGCATTTT.

This chain uses TRBV11-1 with TRBJ2-2, with D perhaps given as TRBD1 or TRBD2 (6 bases each). The V and J ends lost 5 bases and 4 bases respectively, with 14 bases between them. The germline CDR1 and CDR2 sequences are SGHAT and FQDESV (reference sequence). The CDR3 spans 15 residues. CDR3 in amino acids: CASSPGGGTTGELFF. For the CDR3, the DNA is TGTGCCAGCAGCCCCGGAGGGGGGACCACCGGGGAGCTGTTTTTT.

The chain employs TRBV6-6 and TRBJ1-5; the D gene is possibly TRBD1 (5 bases). Germline CDR1 MNHNY, CDR2 SVGAGI (reference sequence). V lost 7 bases to trimming and J lost 2 bases, with 12 bases between them. The CDR3 covers 14 residues. The chain's CDR3 is CASTASRGNQPQHF. Here the CDR3 DNA reads TGTGCCAGCACCGCCAGCAGGGGCAATCAGCCCCAGCATTTT.

The chain carries TRBV30 and TRBJ1-5, with a possible D match to TRBD1 (5 bases). CDR3 length equals 14 residues. V was shortened by 5 bases and J by 4 bases, with 15 bases between the two germline ends. CDR1 and CDR2 from the germline V gene are GTSNPN and SVGIG (reference sequence). CDR3 sequence: CAWGRDVGNQPQHF. CDR3 nucleotides: TGTGCCTGGGGCAGGGACGTGGGGAATCAGCCCCAGCATTTT.

This clone was picked up one time. V is TRBV6-5 and J is TRBJ1-2; 8 bases match TRBD1. The V gene end was trimmed by 6 bases and the J gene end by 2 bases; junction bases not matched to a gene: 8. From germline, CDR1 is MNHEY and CDR2 SVGAGI. The CDR3 is 15 amino acids. The CDR3 region is CASRVQGGSNYGYTF. The CDR3 DNA follows: TGTGCCAGCAGGGTACAGGGGGGTTCAAACTATGGCTACACCTTC.

The CDR3 coding sequence is TGTGCCAGCAGTGGAGGAGAGAACGGCAATGAGCAGTTCTTC. This codes for CASSGGENGNEQFF. The chain employs TRBV2 and TRBJ2-1; D remains unclear. Trimming took 4 bases from V and 6 from J, leaving 13 bases between them. Germline V gene lookup returns CDR1 SNHLY and CDR2 FYNNEI. CDR3 length: 14 residues.

The chain couples TRBV2 to TRBJ1-1, with D maybe TRBD1 (5 bases). CDR1 is SNHLY and CDR2 is FYNNEI in the germline V gene. Trimming removed 7 bases from V and 8 bases from J, with 20 bases in between. The CDR3 totals 14 residues. The CDR3 DNA reads as TGTGCCAGCACCCAAGAGGGGTCTTTTAAGGAAGCTTTCTTT. It encodes CASTQEGSFKEAFF.

The chain links TRBV27 to TRBJ1-4; no clear D gene. Germline CDR1 and CDR2: MNHEY and SMNVEV (reference sequence). The CDR3 is 15 residues long. The germline V and J ends were trimmed by 6 bases and 8 bases, with 19 bases remaining between them. CDR3 nucleotides: TGTGCCAGCAGCCCAAGGTCGGGAACCTCGGAAAAACTGTTTTTT. This gives the protein CASSPRSGTSEKLFF. Variable domain in full (rest from reference TRBV27 and TRBJ1-4): EAQVTQNPRYLITVTGKKLTVTCSQNMNHEYMSWYRQDPGLGLRQIYYSMNVEVTDKGDVPEGYKVSRKEKRNFPLILESPSPNQTSLYFCASSPRSGTSEKLFFGSGTQLSVL.

The rearrangement uses TRBV19 and TRBJ1-4; TRBD1 might be the D (5 bases). The CDR3 consists of 14 residues. Germline V gene sequence: CDR1 LNHDA, CDR2 SQIVND (reference sequence). V gave up 7 bases and J gave up 7 bases, with 16 bases separating them. For the CDR3, the DNA is TGTGCCAGTACCAACGGGGCAAGAGGTGAAAAACTGTTTTTT. This sequence encodes CASTNGARGEKLFF. Full variable domain (rest looked up from reference TRBV19 and TRBJ1-4): DGGITQSPKYLFRKEGQNVTLSCEQNLNHDAMYWYRQDPGQGLRLIYYSQIVNDFQKGDIAEGYSVSREKKESFPLTVTSAQKNPTAFYLCASTNGARGEKLFFGSGTQLSVL.

The CDR3: CASSLGGSQQSSPLHF. The CDR3 nucleotides are TGTGCCAGCAGCTTGGGAGGGTCGCAGCAGAGTTCACCCCTCCACTTT. The V call is TRBV5-4, the J call TRBJ1-6, with unresolved D. CDR3 length: 16 amino acids. V gave up 0 bases and J gave up 9 bases, with 16 bases separating them. Germline CDR1 and CDR2: SGHNT and YYREEE (reference sequence).

The rearrangement joins TRBV10-3 to TRBJ2-2, with D perhaps being TRBD1 or TRBD2 (5 bases each). This CDR3 contains 15 residues. The ends were cut back, 8 bases at V and 5 bases at J, with 18 bases in the middle. Germline V gene sequence: CDR1 ENHRY, CDR2 SYGVKD. CDR3 residues: CAIWDLPMKTGELFF. The CDR3 DNA reads TGTGCCATCTGGGACCTTCCTATGAAAACCGGGGAGCTGTTTTTT.

This chain connects TRBV6-5 to TRBJ1-3; D is undetermined. CDR1 and CDR2 (germline): MNHEY, SVGAGI. The CDR3 is 14 residues long. V gave up 2 bases and J gave up 4 bases, with 9 bases separating them. Here the CDR3 DNA reads TGTGCCAGCAGTTACGATAGCACAGGAAACACCATATATTTT. Encoded protein: CASSYDSTGNTIYF.

The chain is built from TRBV6-5 and TRBJ2-2, with no clear D. The V and J ends lost 5 bases and 10 bases respectively, with 8 bases between them. The CDR3 loop spans 11 amino acids. Germline V gives CDR1 MNHEY, CDR2 SVGAGI. This CDR3 reads CASSEAVELFF. The CDR3 region has the DNA TGTGCCAGCAGTGAAGCCGTGGAGCTGTTTTTT.

The genes are TRBV19 and TRBJ1-4; D gene uncertain. V dropped 7 bases and J dropped 0 bases, with 9 bases sitting between them. The germline CDR1 and CDR2 sequences are LNHDA and SQIVND (reference sequence). This CDR3 spans 14 amino acids. CDR3 residues: CASNRYATNEKLFF. As DNA, the CDR3 is TGTGCCAGTAACAGATATGCAACTAATGAAAAACTGTTTTTT. The complete variable domain, with remaining parts taken from reference TRBV19 and TRBJ1-4, reads DGGITQSPKYLFRKEGQNVTLSCEQNLNHDAMYWYRQDPGQGLRLIYYSQIVNDFQKGDIAEGYSVSREKKESFPLTVTSAQKNPTAFYLCASNRYATNEKLFFGSGTQLSVL.

J is TRBJ2-5 and V is TRBV5-1; no clear D. Germline lookup yields CDR1 SGHRS and CDR2 YFSETQ. The CDR3 is 17 residues long. Trimming cost V 5 bases and J 9 bases, with 29 bases left between them. For the CDR3, the DNA is TGCGCCAGCAGGGCCGGCGGCGTGGCTTCACCCCTTACCTCCCAGTACTTC. It is translated as CASRAGGVASPLTSQYF. Based on the CDR3 plus reference TRBV5-1 and TRBJ2-5, the full variable domain is KAGVTQTPRYLIKTRGQQVTLSCSPISGHRSVSWYQQTPGQGLQFLFEYFSETQRNKGNFPGRFSGRQFSNSRSEMNVSTLELGDSALYLCASRAGGVASPLTSQYFGPGTRLLVL.

The rearrangement uses TRBV5-6 and TRBJ2-2; D perhaps matches TRBD2 (6 bases). Germline lookup yields CDR1 SGHDT and CDR2 YYEEEE. The V end lost 2 bases, the J end lost 4 bases, and 9 bases lay between the germline ends. CDR3 length: 14 amino acids. Here the CDR3 reads CASSFGGVTGELFF. The CDR3, as DNA: TGTGCCAGCAGCTTCGGGGGTGTCACCGGGGAGCTGTTTTTT.

This clone was detected a few times. V usage is TRBV27 and J usage is TRBJ1-5, with 9 bases that match TRBD1. This CDR3 contains 15 residues. V lost 4 bases and J lost 6; bases outside the gene matches: 7. In germline, CDR1 is MNHEY, CDR2 SMNVEV (reference sequence). The CDR3 loop is CASSSFRDRVQPQHF. The CDR3 nucleotides read TGTGCCAGCAGTTCCTTCCGGGACAGGGTTCAGCCCCAGCATTTT.